What follows are 30 T cell receptor beta chains derived from one specimen sequenced in a study of T cell responses to AZD1222 COVID-19 vaccine. Here immunoSEQ multiplex PCR was the method, and the copy in TCRdb shows in-frame clones only, minus some. The repertoire holds about 160,000 clones, with around 90% as singletons. Material: peripheral blood, obtained on day 0 of AZD1222 vaccination. These TCRs come from an adult in good health.

This clone has just a few counts. The chain uses TRBV28 and TRBJ2-1, with D possibly TRBD2 on 6 matching bases. CDR3 size: 12 residues. Per germline, CDR1 MDHEN and CDR2 SYDVKM. Between the trimmed V and J ends, which lost 4 bases and 11 bases, there was a span of 12 bases. The CDR3 here is CASSSRGGKQFF. The CDR3 DNA sequence: TGTGCCAGCAGTTCGCGGGGTGGGAAGCAGTTCTTC.

The rearrangement joins TRBV2 to TRBJ2-1, with TRBD1 matching 10 bases. This CDR3 spans 14 amino acids. Germline V gives CDR1 SNHLY, CDR2 FYNNEI. The trim removed 8 bases at V and 7 bases at J, leaving 8 bases unmatched. The CDR3 sequence is CASRGTGELNEQFF. The DNA of the CDR3 is TGTGCCAGCCGGGGGACAGGGGAGTTAAATGAGCAGTTCTTC.

This chain uses TRBV4-1 with TRBJ2-7; tentative D call: TRBD2 (6 bases). Germline loops: CDR1 MGHRA, CDR2 YSYEKL. CDR3 length equals 14 residues. Trimming shortened V by 2 bases and J by 6 bases, and 14 bases separated the two germline ends. The CDR3 DNA reads TGCGCCAGCAGCCAATGGGGGGAAGTAGGCGAGCAGTACTTC. Its protein product is CASSQWGEVGEQYF.

The rearrangement links TRBV6-6 to TRBJ2-3; D gene ambiguous. The CDR3 spans 15 residues. CDR1 is MNHNY, CDR2 SVGAGI, per germline (reference sequence). Trimming removed 9 bases from V and 1 base from J, with 17 bases in between. CDR3 in amino acids: CASGLVKAGTDTQYF. CDR3 coding DNA: TGTGCCAGTGGGCTCGTGAAGGCCGGCACAGATACGCAGTATTTT.

The V and J genes are TRBV5-1 and TRBJ2-3; 7 nucleotides match TRBD2. The J segment lost 6 bases and the V segment lost 7 bases, leaving 14 bases of the junction unmatched. From germline, CDR1 is SGHRS and CDR2 YFSETQ. The CDR3 covers 15 residues. The CDR3 region has the DNA TGCGCCAGCCTCCCCTGGGCGGGAGTGGCGGATACGCAGTATTTT. Its translation is CASLPWAGVADTQYF.

The chain has TRBV4-1 and TRBJ2-1, with D perhaps matching TRBD1 (6 bases). V lost 0 bases, J lost 1 base, and 10 bases lay in between. This CDR3 has 16 amino acids. Germline V CDR1 and CDR2: MGHRA, YSYEKL. This chain's CDR3 is CASSQEKGQSYNEQFF. The CDR3 nucleotides read TGCGCCAGCAGCCAAGAGAAGGGACAATCCTACAATGAGCAGTTCTTC.

The DNA for the CDR3 is TGTGCCAGCAGCGTAGAAGGGTACACAGATACGCAGTATTTT. Translation gives CASSVEGYTDTQYF. V gene TRBV9 combines with J gene TRBJ2-3; D ambiguous. Germline CDR1 is SGDLS and CDR2 is YYNGEE. The CDR3 is made up of 14 amino acids. Between the trimmed V and J ends, which lost 0 bases and 2 bases, there was a span of 7 bases. Complete variable domain (other parts from reference TRBV9 and TRBJ2-3): DSGVTQTPKHLITATGQRVTLRCSPRSGDLSVYWYQQSLDQGLQFLIQYYNGEERAKGNILERFSAQQFPDLHSELNLSSLELGDSALYFCASSVEGYTDTQYFGPGTRLTVL.

The chain links TRBV3-1 (or the pseudogene TRBV3-2) to TRBJ2-3; possibly TRBD1 for D (6 bases). The V gene's germline CDR1 is LGHDT and CDR2 YNNKEL (reference sequence). There are 13 residues in the CDR3. The V end was cut by 3 bases, the J end by 6 bases, with 10 bases between. The CDR3 region is CASSQNRDDTQYF. In DNA form, the CDR3 reads TGTGCCAGCAGCCAGAACAGGGACGATACGCAGTATTTT.

This chain joins TRBV5-6 and TRBJ2-7, with 9 bases fitting TRBD1. V shed 1 base, J shed 4 bases, and the junction held 6 bases outside the gene matches. The germline CDR1 and CDR2 sequences are SGHDT and YYEEEE. CDR3 length: 15 amino acids. The CDR3: CASSLTGTGLYEQYF. CDR3 coding DNA: TGTGCCAGCAGCTTGACCGGGACAGGGTTGTACGAGCAGTACTTC. The full variable domain, with the rest looked up from reference TRBV5-6 and TRBJ2-7, is DAGVTQSPTHLIKTRGQQVTLRCSPKSGHDTVSWYQQALGQGPQFIFQYYEEEERQRGNFPDRFSGHQFPNYSSELNVNALLLGDSALYLCASSLTGTGLYEQYFGPGTRLTVT.

In nucleotides, the CDR3 is TGTGCCATCTCCGCAGAGACCTATGGCTACACCTTC. Translated, it gives CAISAETYGYTF. This chain joins TRBV6-6 and TRBJ1-2; no definite D call. CDR1 is MNHNY, CDR2 SVGAGI, per germline (reference sequence). Trimming removed 10 bases from V and 4 bases from J, with 13 bases in between. The CDR3 has 12 amino acids.

This chain connects TRBV30 to TRBJ1-1; D unresolved. Germline V lookup: CDR1 GTSNPN, CDR2 SVGIG (reference sequence). Trimming took 4 bases from V and 4 from J, leaving 13 bases between them. This CDR3 is built from 13 residues. DNA of the CDR3: TGTGCCTGGACGGAAGGTAGGAGCACTGAAGCTTTCTTT. As protein: CAWTEGRSTEAFF.

For the CDR3, the DNA is TGTGCCAGCAGTTTAACGGGGAACTCCTATAATTCACCCCTCCACTTT. Encoded protein: CASSLTGNSYNSPLHF. V gene TRBV28 combines with J gene TRBJ1-6; D is unclear. The CDR3 extends over 16 amino acids. The V end lost 2 bases, the J end lost 0 bases, and 8 bases lay between the germline ends. Germline loops: CDR1 MDHEN, CDR2 SYDVKM.

In its sample, this clone was seen once. J is TRBJ2-5 and V is TRBV5-1; D is perhaps TRBD2 (6 bases). The CDR3 contains 13 residues. V was pared by 6 bases and J by 2 bases, with 11 bases between. Germline V gene data show CDR1 as SGHRS and CDR2 as YFSETQ. The CDR3 nucleotides are TGCGCCAGCACTGGCGGGGATCAAGAGACCCAGTACTTC. Translated: CASTGGDQETQYF.

The CDR3 region is CASRTGEKGNTIYF. The DNA for the CDR3 is TGTGCCAGTAGGACAGGGGAGAAAGGAAACACCATATATTTT. The gene calls are TRBV19 and TRBJ1-3, with 8 bases aligning to TRBD1. This CDR3 has 14 residues. Trimming cost V 6 bases and J 4 bases; bases outside gene matches: 5. Germline values: CDR1 LNHDA, CDR2 SQIVND (reference sequence).

V gene TRBV12-2 combines with J gene TRBJ2-2. TRBV12-2 is classified as a pseudogene. This CDR3 is 16 amino acids long. CDR3 amino acids: CASRLADALLRGELFF. CDR3 DNA: TGTGCAAGTCGCTTAGCGGACGCATTGTTGAGAGGGGAGCTGTTTTTT.

The rearrangement joins TRBV6-1 to TRBJ2-7; a possible D gene is TRBD1 (6 bases). With 3 bases removed from V and 1 base from J, the gap between germline ends came to 16 bases. This CDR3 is 16 amino acids long. Germline V gives CDR1 MNHNS, CDR2 SASEGT. This chain's CDR3 is CASSDPRTVHSYEQYF. DNA of the CDR3: TGTGCCAGCAGTGACCCGAGGACAGTCCATTCCTACGAGCAGTACTTC.

This chain joins TRBV24-1 and TRBJ1-3; tentative D call: TRBD1 (5 bases). Germline V gene sequence: CDR1 KGHDR, CDR2 SFDVKD. V was pared by 2 bases and J by 12 bases, with 13 bases between. The CDR3 length is 13 residues. The chain's CDR3 is CATSDWDRSNIYF. The CDR3 coding sequence is TGTGCCACCAGTGATTGGGACCGCTCTAACATATATTTT.

The chain carries TRBV9 and TRBJ2-1; maybe TRBD2 (6 bases). The V gene's germline CDR1 is SGDLS and CDR2 YYNGEE. The CDR3 is 14 amino acids. V lost 3 bases and J 7 bases, leaving 14 bases between the germline ends. The CDR3 spells CASSGFFGGNEQFF. In nucleotides, the CDR3 is TGTGCCAGCAGCGGTTTTTTCGGGGGAAATGAGCAGTTCTTC.

This chain connects TRBV19 to TRBJ1-5; D ambiguous. CDR3 length: 16 residues. Germline-derived CDR1 and CDR2 are LNHDA and SQIVND (reference sequence). With 3 bases removed from V and 1 base from J, the gap between germline ends came to 13 bases. The CDR3 here is CASSISGLSSNQPQHF. CDR3 nucleotides: TGTGCCAGTAGTATTAGCGGTCTTTCGAGCAATCAGCCCCAGCATTTT.

CDR3 sequence reads: CASSYRGNNVYTF. CDR3 bases: TGTGCCAGCAGTTACCGCGGAAACAACGTCTACACCTTC. V and J are TRBV6-5 and TRBJ1-2; D is ambiguous. CDR1 is MNHEY and CDR2 is SVGAGI in the germline V gene. V dropped 2 bases and J dropped 10 bases, with 14 bases sitting between them. The CDR3 consists of 13 residues.

The chain carries TRBV6-5 and TRBJ1-1; 8 bases map to TRBD1. J lost 3 bases, V lost 4 bases, and 7 bases had no gene match. Germline CDR1 and CDR2: MNHEY and SVGAGI. The CDR3 is 15 amino acids. The CDR3 DNA is TGTGCCAGCAGTTCCAGGGGGCGGGCGGACACTGAAGCTTTCTTT. This gives the protein CASSSRGRADTEAFF.

The chain joins TRBV5-1 to TRBJ2-7; 7 bases agree with TRBD2. CDR3 size: 18 residues. Germline-derived CDR1 and CDR2 are SGHRS and YFSETQ. J lost 5 bases, V lost 0 bases, and 17 bases had no gene match. This CDR3 reads CASSLVPPSGRTWDEQYF. The CDR3, as DNA: TGCGCCAGCAGCTTGGTACCTCCTAGCGGTCGTACCTGGGACGAGCAGTACTTC. Supplemented by reference TRBV5-1 and TRBJ2-7, the full variable domain reads KAGVTQTPRYLIKTRGQQVTLSCSPISGHRSVSWYQQTPGQGLQFLFEYFSETQRNKGNFPGRFSGRQFSNSRSEMNVSTLELGDSALYLCASSLVPPSGRTWDEQYFGPGTRLTVT.

The V gene is TRBV27, the J gene TRBJ1-6, with D perhaps TRBD1 (6 bases). The CDR3 is made up of 15 amino acids. The V gene lost 3 bases and the J gene lost 7 bases, with 13 bases spanning the gap. From germline, CDR1 is MNHEY and CDR2 SMNVEV (reference sequence). For the CDR3, the DNA is TGTGCCAGCAGTTTTTATGGACAGATAAATTCACCCCTCCACTTT. It codes for CASSFYGQINSPLHF.

The V call is TRBV6-5, the J call TRBJ2-7; no reliable D call. There are 14 residues in the CDR3. The germline V and J ends were trimmed by 4 bases and 1 base, with 11 bases remaining between them. The germline V gene encodes CDR1 MNHEY and CDR2 SVGAGI. CDR3 amino acids: CASSSPLSSYEQYF. CDR3 nucleotides: TGTGCCAGCAGTTCTCCCCTTTCTTCCTACGAGCAGTACTTC.

The V call is TRBV6-5, the J call TRBJ2-7; D is possibly TRBD2 (5 bases). Germline values: CDR1 MNHEY, CDR2 SVGAGI. The CDR3 runs to 13 residues. With 7 bases removed from V and 5 bases from J, the gap between germline ends came to 15 bases. Written as DNA, the CDR3 is TGTGCCAGCAAGGACCCCGGGGTCCACGAGCAGTACTTC. It encodes CASKDPGVHEQYF.

The chain carries TRBV28 and TRBJ2-7; 13 positions agree with TRBD2. Looked up from germline, CDR1 is MDHEN and CDR2 is SYDVKM. The CDR3 extends over 20 amino acids. Trimming removed 4 bases from V and 4 bases from J; junction bases left unmatched: 19. For the CDR3, the DNA is TGTGCCAGCAGTTCTTTATACTTGACTAGCGGGAGGACTAACCCTTACGAGCAGTACTTC. As protein: CASSSLYLTSGRTNPYEQYF. Combining the CDR3 with reference TRBV28 and TRBJ2-7 gives the whole variable domain DVKVTQSSRYLVKRTGEKVFLECVQDMDHENMFWYRQDPGLGLRLIYFSYDVKMKEKGDIPEGYSVSREKKERFSLILESASTNQTSMYLCASSSLYLTSGRTNPYEQYFGPGTRLTVT.

The CDR3 loop is CASSGRIGNQPQHF. CDR3 coding DNA: TGTGCCAGTAGCGGGAGGATAGGCAATCAGCCCCAGCATTTT. The chain uses TRBV19 and TRBJ1-5; D unclear. The CDR3 contains 14 residues. CDR1 LNHDA and CDR2 SQIVND come from the germline V gene (reference sequence). V lost 6 bases and J lost 2, with 11 bases in between.

The chain uses TRBV6-1 and TRBJ2-3; possibly TRBD1 for D (6 bases). V gave up 0 bases and J gave up 4 bases, with 17 bases separating them. The CDR3 length is 17 residues. Germline V lookup: CDR1 MNHNS, CDR2 SASEGT. Here the CDR3 DNA reads TGTGCCAGCAGTGAAGCGCTAACAGGGCGACGCGCAGATACGCAGTATTTT. It yields the protein CASSEALTGRRADTQYF.

This chain joins TRBV6-2 or TRBV6-3 and TRBJ2-5, with 13 bases aligning to TRBD2. Trimming removed 4 bases from V and 3 bases from J; junction bases left unmatched: 5. This CDR3 is built from 16 residues. Germline lookup yields CDR1 MNHEY and CDR2 SVGEGT. For the CDR3, the DNA is TGTGCCAGCAGTTTGGGGACTAGCGGGACCGAAGAGACCCAGTACTTC. Translation gives CASSLGTSGTEETQYF.

The J gene is TRBJ2-1, the V gene TRBV18, with TRBD2 matching 7 bases. Trimming took 3 bases from V and 1 from J; bases not matched to a gene: 0. Germline V gene sequence: CDR1 KGHSH, CDR2 LQKENI. The CDR3 is made up of 14 amino acids. CDR3 in amino acids: CASSPGGSYNEQFF. The CDR3 nucleotides read TGTGCCAGCTCACCCGGGGGGTCCTACAATGAGCAGTTCTTC.